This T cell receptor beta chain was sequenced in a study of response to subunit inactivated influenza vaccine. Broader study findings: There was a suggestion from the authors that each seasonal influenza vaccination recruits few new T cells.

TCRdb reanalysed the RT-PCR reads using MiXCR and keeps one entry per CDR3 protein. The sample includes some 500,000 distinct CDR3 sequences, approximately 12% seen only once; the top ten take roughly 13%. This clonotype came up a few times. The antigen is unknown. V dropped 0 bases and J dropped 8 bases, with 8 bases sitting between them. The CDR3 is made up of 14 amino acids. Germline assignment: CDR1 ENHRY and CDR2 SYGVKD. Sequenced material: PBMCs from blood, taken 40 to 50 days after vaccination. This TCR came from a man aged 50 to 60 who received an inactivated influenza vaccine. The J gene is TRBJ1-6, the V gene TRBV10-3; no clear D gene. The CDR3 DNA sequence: TGTGCCATCAGTGAGTCTGGAAAGGATTCACCCCTCCACTTT. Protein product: CAISESGKDSPLHF.